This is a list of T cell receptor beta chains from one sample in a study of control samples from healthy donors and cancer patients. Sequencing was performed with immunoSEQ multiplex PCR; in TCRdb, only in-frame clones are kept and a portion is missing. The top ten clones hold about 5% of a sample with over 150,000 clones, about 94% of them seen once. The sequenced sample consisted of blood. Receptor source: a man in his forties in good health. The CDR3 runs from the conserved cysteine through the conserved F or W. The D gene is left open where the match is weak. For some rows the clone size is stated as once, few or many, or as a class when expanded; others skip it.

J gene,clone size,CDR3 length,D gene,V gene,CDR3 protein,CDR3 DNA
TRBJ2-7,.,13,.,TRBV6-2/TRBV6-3,CASSRTKNYEQYF,TGTGCCAGCAGTCGTACAAAGAACTACGAGCAGTACTTC
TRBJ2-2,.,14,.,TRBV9,CASSANMNTGELFF,TGTGCCAGCAGCGCTAACATGAACACCGGGGAGCTGTTTTTT
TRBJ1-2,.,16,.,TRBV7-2,CASSFRGGQGNYGYTF,TGTGCCAGCAGCTTTCGTGGGGGGCAGGGTAACTATGGCTACACCTTC
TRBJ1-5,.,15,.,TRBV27,CASSPVSGGNQPQHF,TGTGCCAGCAGTCCCGTCTCAGGGGGCAATCAGCCCCAGCATTTT
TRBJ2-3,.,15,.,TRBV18,CASSQSGGSTDTQYF,TGTGCCAGCTCACAAAGTGGGGGGAGCACAGATACGCAGTATTTT
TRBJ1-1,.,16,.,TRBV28,CASSSPSSGANTEAFF,TGTGCCAGCAGTTCTCCTTCGAGTGGGGCGAACACTGAAGCTTTCTTT
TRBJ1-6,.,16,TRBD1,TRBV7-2,CASSLGAGGGNSPLHF,TGTGCCAGCAGCTTAGGCGCAGGGGGAGGGAATTCACCCCTCCACTTT
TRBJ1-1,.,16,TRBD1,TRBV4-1,CASSQESRQGNTEAFF,TGCGCCAGCAGCCAAGAAAGTCGACAGGGGAACACTGAAGCTTTCTTT
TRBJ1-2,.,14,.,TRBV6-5,CASSALERNYGYTF,TGTGCCAGCAGCGCCCTAGAGAGAAACTATGGCTACACCTTC
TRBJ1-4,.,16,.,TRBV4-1,CASSQDGTQGNEKLFF,TGCGCCAGCAGCCAAGATGGGACCCAGGGGAATGAAAAACTGTTTTTT
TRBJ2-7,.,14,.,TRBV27,CASSSGMSSYEQYF,TGTGCCAGCAGTTCGGGGATGAGCTCCTACGAGCAGTACTTC
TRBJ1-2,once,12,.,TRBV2,CASRGTGYGYTF,TGTGCCAGCAGGGGAACAGGGTATGGCTACACCTTC
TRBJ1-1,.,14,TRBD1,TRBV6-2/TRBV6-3,CASSPPGTATEAFF,TGTGCCAGCAGTCCCCCCGGGACAGCCACTGAAGCTTTCTTT
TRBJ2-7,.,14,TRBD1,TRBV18,CASSPGTGMGEQYF,TGTGCCAGCTCCCCTGGGACAGGGATGGGCGAGCAGTACTTC
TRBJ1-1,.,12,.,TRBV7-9,CASSPQGSEAFF,TGTGCCAGCAGTCCACAGGGAAGTGAAGCTTTCTTT
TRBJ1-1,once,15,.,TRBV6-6,CASVVGGAPNTEAFF,TGTGCCAGCGTCGTGGGGGGCGCACCGAACACTGAAGCTTTCTTT
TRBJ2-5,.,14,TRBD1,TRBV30,CAWVGQGMFETQYF,TGTGCCTGGGTGGGACAGGGAATGTTCGAGACCCAGTACTTC
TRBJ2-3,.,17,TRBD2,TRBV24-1,CATSVKGRGGSTDTQYF,TGTGCCACCAGTGTTAAAGGGCGGGGGGGGAGCACAGATACGCAGTATTTT
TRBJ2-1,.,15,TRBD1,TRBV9,CASSVPGQGHNEQFF,TGTGCCAGCAGCGTCCCGGGACAGGGTCACAATGAGCAGTTCTTC
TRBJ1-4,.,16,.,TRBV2,CASSERFRLTNEKLFF,TGTGCCAGCAGTGAAAGGTTCAGACTAACTAATGAAAAACTGTTTTTT
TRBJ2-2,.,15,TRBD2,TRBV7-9,CASSLAGSGVRELFF,TGTGCCAGCAGCTTAGCGGGCAGCGGGGTCCGGGAGCTGTTTTTT
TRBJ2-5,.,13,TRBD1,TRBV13,CASSYRGRETQYF,TGTGCCAGCAGCTACAGGGGCCGTGAGACCCAGTACTTC
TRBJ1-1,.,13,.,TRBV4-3,CASSQGWSTEAFF,TGCGCCAGCAGCCAGGGTTGGAGCACTGAAGCTTTCTTT
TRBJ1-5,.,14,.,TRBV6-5,CASSTRGSHQPQHF,TGTGCCAGCAGTACCCGCGGCAGTCATCAGCCCCAGCATTTT
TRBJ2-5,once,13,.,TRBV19,CASRRRGLETQYF,TGTGCCAGTAGACGAAGGGGCTTGGAGACCCAGTACTTC
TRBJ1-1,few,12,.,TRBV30,CAWILMNTEAFF,TGTGCCTGGATCCTGATGAACACTGAAGCTTTCTTT
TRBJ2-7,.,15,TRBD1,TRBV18,CASSPEGTGGSEQYF,TGTGCCAGCTCACCGGAGGGGACAGGGGGGTCCGAGCAGTACTTC
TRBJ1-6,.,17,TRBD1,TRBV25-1,CASEPTGMVSANSPLHF,TGTGCCAGCGAACCGACAGGGATGGTTTCTGCTAATTCACCCCTCCACTTT
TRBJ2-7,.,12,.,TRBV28,CASSIPPYEQYF,TGTGCCAGCAGTATCCCCCCCTACGAGCAGTACTTC
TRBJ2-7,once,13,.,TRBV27,CASSLSSGYEQYF,TGTGCCAGCAGTTTATCGTCGGGCTACGAGCAGTACTTC
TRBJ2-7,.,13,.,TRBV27,CASSFQDSYEQYF,TGTGCCAGCAGTTTTCAGGACTCCTACGAGCAGTACTTC
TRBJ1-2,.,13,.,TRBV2,CASSGQLYYGYTF,TGTGCCAGCAGTGGACAGTTATACTATGGCTACACCTTC
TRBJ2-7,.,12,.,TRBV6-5,CASSKAPYEQYF,TGTGCCAGCAGCAAAGCCCCCTACGAGCAGTACTTC
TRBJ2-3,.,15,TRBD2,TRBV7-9,CASSLGDYATDTQYF,TGTGCCAGCAGCTTAGGGGACTATGCCACAGATACGCAGTATTTT
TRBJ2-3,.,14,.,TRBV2,CASSEGGAKDTQYF,TGTGCCAGCAGTGAAGGGGGGGCAAAAGATACGCAGTATTTT
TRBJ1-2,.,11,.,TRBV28,CASSYFYGYTF,TGTGCCAGCAGTTATTTCTATGGCTACACCTTC